The 24 T cell receptor beta chains below were found in one sample sequenced in a study of radiotherapy plus CTLA-4 blockade in lung cancer. Some clones are missing from TCRdb's copy, which holds only in-frame ones; the method was immunoSEQ multiplex PCR. The sample includes some 78,000 clones, approximately 84% of them seen just once. The specimen was peripheral blood, collected from a patient treated with radiotherapy plus ipilimumab. These receptors were taken from a human donor with non-small cell lung cancer who had a partial response to radiotherapy plus ipilimumab.

The rearrangement links TRBV28 to TRBJ2-7; D gene unclear. CDR3 length: 12 amino acids. The ends were cut back, 6 bases at V and 7 bases at J, with 13 bases in the middle. Germline CDR1 and CDR2: MDHEN and SYDVKM. The CDR3: CASSSPGTEQYV. The CDR3 coding sequence is TGTGCCAGCAGCTCGCCTGGTACGGAGCAGTACGTC.

This clone has only one observation. V and J are TRBV6-6 and TRBJ1-1; tentatively, D is TRBD1 (5 bases). Trimming shortened V by 0 bases and J by 10 bases, and 9 bases separated the two germline ends. Germline CDR1 and CDR2: MNHNY and SVGAGI (reference sequence). CDR3 length: 12 residues. This CDR3 is CASSYSTRGAFF. As DNA, the CDR3 is TGTGCCAGCAGTTACTCAACAAGGGGAGCTTTCTTT.

This chain joins TRBV5-6 and TRBJ1-5; no firm D call. V lost 2 bases and J 0 bases, leaving 12 bases between the germline ends. The CDR3 length is 16 residues. Germline CDR1 reads SGHDT; CDR2 reads YYEEEE. The CDR3 DNA sequence: TGTGCCAGCAGCTTCCGGGATGACTTTAGCAATCAGCCCCAGCATTTT. This encodes CASSFRDDFSNQPQHF.

V usage is TRBV2 and J usage is TRBJ2-1, with a possible D match to TRBD2 (5 bases). The CDR3 runs to 14 residues. Trimming removed 2 bases at V and 7 bases at J, with 12 bases between. Germline CDR1 SNHLY, CDR2 FYNNEI. The CDR3 loop is CASSELVGANEQFF. CDR3 nucleotide sequence: TGTGCCAGCAGTGAATTGGTGGGAGCAAATGAGCAGTTCTTC.

The rearrangement uses TRBV28 and TRBJ1-5; a weak D match, TRBD1 (6 bases). CDR3 length: 16 residues. V lost 2 bases and J 1 base, leaving 12 bases between the germline ends. The germline CDR1 and CDR2 sequences are MDHEN and SYDVKM. The CDR3 loop reads CASSLIAGASNQPQHF. CDR3 coding DNA: TGTGCCAGCAGTTTAATAGCAGGGGCGAGCAATCAGCCCCAGCATTTT.

V gene TRBV2 combines with J gene TRBJ1-1; D unclear. Germline V CDR1 and CDR2: SNHLY, FYNNEI. Trimming took off 8 bases at V and 4 bases at J, with 8 bases between the two ends. This CDR3 has 11 amino acids. CDR3 bases: TGTGCCAGCGGTGGAGGCACTGAAGCTTTCTTT. Translation gives CASGGGTEAFF.

This chain joins TRBV11-2 and TRBJ2-1; possibly TRBD2 for D (7 bases). Germline lookup yields CDR1 SGHAT and CDR2 FQNNGV. V was cut by 5 bases and J by 5 bases, with 16 bases left in between. The CDR3 spans 15 residues. CDR3 DNA sequence: TGTGCCAGCAGCGCGGGGAGGGGGGGCAACAATGAGCAGTTCTTC. It is translated as CASSAGRGGNNEQFF. Supplemented by reference TRBV11-2 and TRBJ2-1, the full variable domain reads EAGVAQSPRYKIIEKRQSVAFWCNPISGHATLYWYQQILGQGPKLLIQFQNNGVVDDSQLPKDRFSAERLKGVDSTLKIQPAKLEDSAVYLCASSAGRGGNNEQFFGPGTRLTVL.

This clone came up a few times. This rearrangement joins TRBV18 to TRBJ1-3; no reliable D call. Germline CDR1 is KGHSH and CDR2 is LQKENI. This CDR3 has 13 residues. The V gene lost 6 bases and the J gene lost 0 bases, with 6 bases spanning the gap. The CDR3 is CASSRYSGNTIYF. For the CDR3, the DNA is TGTGCCAGCTCTCGCTACTCTGGAAACACCATATATTTT.

This CDR3 reads CSVIPGQGATDTQYF. CDR3 sequence (DNA): TGCAGCGTCATCCCGGGACAGGGGGCCACAGATACGCAGTATTTT. The J gene is TRBJ2-3, the V gene TRBV29-1; 12 bases are shared with TRBD1. CDR1 SQVTM and CDR2 ANQGSEA come from the germline V gene. CDR3 size: 15 residues. J gave up 2 bases and V 6 bases, and 6 bases lay outside the gene matches.

The chain combines TRBV29-1 with TRBJ2-6; TRBD1 matches at 8 bases. From germline, CDR1 is SQVTM and CDR2 ANQGSEA. V was clipped by 2 bases and J by 3 bases; unmatched bases: 9. The length of the CDR3 is 17 residues. CDR3 in amino acids: CSVETPRGLGGANVLTF. In DNA, the CDR3 is TGCAGCGTTGAAACCCCCAGGGGGCTGGGTGGGGCCAACGTCCTGACTTTC.

CDR3 bases: TGTGCCAGCAGTTTGCCGGGCCTAGCGGGGAGCTACGAGCAGTACTTC. Protein product: CASSLPGLAGSYEQYF. V usage is TRBV28 and J usage is TRBJ2-5; 9 nucleotides agree with TRBD2. With the DNA end fitting TRBJ2-7 better, the J assignment may be wrong. CDR1 and CDR2 (germline): MDHEN, SYDVKM. The CDR3 consists of 16 residues.

V gene TRBV30 combines with J gene TRBJ2-6, with 8 positions matching TRBD2. Germline loops: CDR1 GTSNPN, CDR2 SVGIG (reference sequence). This CDR3 spans 17 amino acids. J lost 0 bases, V lost 3 bases, and 7 bases had no gene match. The CDR3: CAWRPPGGASGANVLTF. Written as DNA, the CDR3 is TGTGCCTGGAGGCCACCCGGGGGGGCCTCTGGGGCCAACGTCCTGACTTTC. Filled out from reference TRBV30 and TRBJ2-6, the complete variable domain reads SQTIHQWPATLVQPVGSPLSLECTVEGTSNPNLYWYRQAAGRGLQLLFYSVGIGQISSEVPQNLSASRPQDRQFILSSKKLLLSDSGFYLCAWRPPGGASGANVLTFGAGSRLTVL.

This chain joins TRBV7-9 and TRBJ2-3, with a tentative D call TRBD2 (5 bases). This CDR3 is 16 amino acids long. V shed 0 bases and J shed 2 bases, with 12 bases lying between them. Germline values: CDR1 SEHNR, CDR2 FQNEAQ (reference sequence). The CDR3 region is CASSLAGGENTDTQYF. In DNA form, the CDR3 reads TGTGCCAGCAGCTTAGCAGGAGGAGAGAACACAGATACGCAGTATTTT.

The V gene is TRBV28, the J gene TRBJ2-7; D possibly corresponds to TRBD1 (6 bases). Germline V gene sequence: CDR1 MDHEN, CDR2 SYDVKM. V was pared by 6 bases and J by 8 bases, with 11 bases between. This CDR3 spans 11 amino acids. The DNA for the CDR3 is TGTGCCAGCAGCAACAGGGTCAAGCAGTACGTC. It yields the protein CASSNRVKQYV.

This clone was found once. The gene calls are TRBV4-1 and TRBJ1-3; 7 nucleotides match TRBD1. There are 16 residues in the CDR3. Germline-derived CDR1 and CDR2 are MGHRA and YSYEKL. The trim removed 1 base at V and 3 bases at J, leaving 6 bases unmatched. CDR3 bases: TGCGCCAGCAGCCAAGCCGACAGGGTTGATGGAAACACCATATATTTT. This gives the protein CASSQADRVDGNTIYF.

The chain joins TRBV5-1 to TRBJ2-7; 8 nucleotides line up with TRBD1. After removal of 1 base from V and 2 bases from J, the junction contained 5 bases not matched to a gene. The germline V gene encodes CDR1 SGHRS and CDR2 YFSETQ. The CDR3 covers 15 residues. CDR3 in amino acids: CASSLQTGGTYEQYF. The DNA for the CDR3 is TGCGCCAGCAGCTTGCAAACAGGGGGTACCTACGAGCAGTACTTC.

This chain connects TRBV7-2 to TRBJ2-2, with TRBD1 matching 7 bases. The CDR3 length is 17 residues. Losses at the gene ends were 1 base for V and 2 bases for J; bases not matched to a gene: 7. Germline V lookup: CDR1 SGHTA, CDR2 FQGNSA. The CDR3 coding sequence is TGTGCCAGCAGCTTAGGTGTGGACAGGTTAAACACCGGGGAGCTGTTTTTT. Amino acid sequence: CASSLGVDRLNTGELFF. Based on the CDR3 plus reference TRBV7-2 and TRBJ2-2, the full variable domain is GAGVSQSPSNKVTEKGKDVELRCDPISGHTALYWYRQSLGQGLEFLIYFQGNSAPDKSGLPSDRFSAERTGGSVSTLTIQRTQQEDSAVYLCASSLGVDRLNTGELFFGEGSRLTVL.

The chain links TRBV28 to TRBJ2-7; 7 bases are shared with TRBD1. The CDR3 sequence is 14 residues long. J lost 0 bases, V lost 4 bases, and 3 bases had no gene match. Germline assignment: CDR1 MDHEN and CDR2 SYDVKM. The CDR3 DNA reads as TGTGCCAGCAGTTCAGGGACAGTCTCCTACGAGCAGTACTTC. Its protein is CASSSGTVSYEQYF. Full variable domain (missing parts from reference TRBV28 and TRBJ2-7): DVKVTQSSRYLVKRTGEKVFLECVQDMDHENMFWYRQDPGLGLRLIYFSYDVKMKEKGDIPEGYSVSREKKERFSLILESASTNQTSMYLCASSSGTVSYEQYFGPGTRLTVT.

V gene TRBV19 combines with J gene TRBJ2-1; 10 bases match TRBD2. CDR1 and CDR2 from the germline V gene are LNHDA and SQIVND (reference sequence). CDR3 size: 14 residues. The ends lost 6 bases at V and 6 bases at J; junction bases unmatched: 5. The CDR3, as DNA: TGTGCCAGTAGCACGACTAGCGGGTTCAATGAGCAGTTCTTC. Its translation is CASSTTSGFNEQFF.

The chain recombines TRBV5-4 with TRBJ2-7; 12 nucleotides line up with TRBD1. The V gene's germline CDR1 is SGHNT and CDR2 YYREEE (reference sequence). The trim removed 4 bases at V and 2 bases at J, leaving 7 bases unmatched. The CDR3 has 16 residues. The CDR3 here is CASSRAGTGGTYEQYV. CDR3 bases: TGTGCCAGCAGCAGAGCCGGGACAGGGGGCACCTACGAGCAGTACGTC.

The chain couples TRBV7-8 to TRBJ2-7; 7 bases are shared with TRBD1. Germline lookup yields CDR1 SGHVS and CDR2 FQNEAQ. CDR3 length equals 13 residues. The J segment lost 4 bases and the V segment lost 5 bases, leaving 5 bases of the junction unmatched. CDR3 loop: CASSVGQKYEQYV. In nucleotides, the CDR3 is TGTGCCAGCAGCGTGGGACAGAAATACGAGCAGTACGTC.

V usage is TRBV5-1 and J usage is TRBJ1-5; weak D call: TRBD1 (5 bases). Germline V gene sequence: CDR1 SGHRS, CDR2 YFSETQ. Trimming left V 0 bases short and J 1 base short, with 8 bases between. This CDR3 comprises 15 residues. This CDR3 reads CASSLAAGSNQPQHF. In DNA form, the CDR3 reads TGCGCCAGCAGCTTGGCCGCAGGGAGCAATCAGCCCCAGCATTTT.

The rearrangement joins TRBV28 to TRBJ1-2; possible D gene TRBD1, 5 bases. The CDR3 is 15 amino acids. Germline-derived CDR1 and CDR2 are MDHEN and SYDVKM. Trimming shortened V by 7 bases and J by 0 bases, and 15 bases separated the two germline ends. Here the CDR3 reads CASKGVGLANYGYTF. Here the CDR3 DNA reads TGTGCCAGCAAAGGGGTGGGGCTAGCTAACTATGGCTACACCTTC.

This clone was counted a few times. The CDR3 sequence: CASLRASGDIGELFF. The CDR3 DNA follows: TGTGCCAGCTTAAGGGCTAGCGGAGATATCGGGGAGCTGTTTTTT. J is TRBJ2-2 and V is TRBV6-1; 7 nucleotides align to TRBD2. The J segment lost 7 bases and the V segment lost 8 bases, leaving 13 bases of the junction unmatched. Germline loops: CDR1 MNHNS, CDR2 SASEGT. The CDR3 totals 15 residues.